This TCR beta chain was found in a study of blood T cell repertoires in COVID-19. Across the study: Samples representing acute and convalescent COVID-19 were sourced from the United States, Italy and Spain. From T cells, B-cell-depleted T cells, or PBMCs came the material, which was cDNA or gDNA.

Only in-frame clones appear in the TCRdb table, and some are missing; sequencing was by immunoSEQ multiplex PCR. In the table there are about 160,000 clones, roughly nine tenths of which are singletons. V was clipped by 0 bases and J by 5 bases; unmatched bases: 14. CDR1 is SGHNT, CDR2 YYREEE, per germline (reference sequence). The length of the CDR3 is 17 residues. The TCR originated in a man between 18 and 29 years old with COVID-19, enrolled during active disease. Sequencing was done on a sample of peripheral blood. The chain is built from TRBV5-4 and TRBJ2-7; TRBD2 matches at 7 bases. The CDR3 region has the DNA TGTGCCAGCAGCTTGGGAGGCGGGAGCGTCCTCCTAAACGAGCAGTACTTC. Translated: CASSLGGGSVLLNEQYF. Full variable domain (rest looked up from reference TRBV5-4 and TRBJ2-7): ETGVTQSPTHLIKTRGQQVTLRCSSQSGHNTVSWYQQALGQGPQFIFQYYREEENGRGNFPPRFSGLQFPNYSSELNVNALELDDSALYLCASSLGGGSVLLNEQYFGPGTRLTVT.